This entry features one T cell receptor beta chain sequence. The antigen remains unidentified. This entry comes from a study of shared clonotypes between healthy human individuals. For the study at large: Three CD4 naive, three CD4 memory, two CD8 naive and one CD8 memory plate were used per donor.

Libraries were prepared by immunoSEQ multiplex PCR; TCRdb keeps only in-frame clonotypes and omits some of them. The sample has roughly 2.4 million clones, more than 90% seen once. General study points: Apart from blood, nothing was sampled; tissue repertoires likely differ. Rarefaction analysis demonstrated incomplete sorted-subset sequencing notwithstanding large depth.

The V end lost 5 bases, the J end lost 3 bases, and 13 bases lay between the germline ends. The germline gives CDR1 MNHEY, CDR2 SMNVEV (reference sequence). This CDR3 is 15 amino acids long. This chain joins TRBV27 and TRBJ1-4; a possible D gene is TRBD1 (6 bases). The sample was naive CD4+ T cells sorted from blood. The subset was: CD45RA+ positively selected. This TCR was recovered from a man in his late teens or twenties in good health. DNA for the CDR3: TGTGCCAGCAGTCCAACAGGGAGGGCTAATGAAAAACTGTTTTTT. Its protein is CASSPTGRANEKLFF.